Listed below are T cell receptor beta chains from one sample, sequenced in a study of CD4+ T cells in melanoma. The table came from immunoSEQ multiplex PCR; TCRdb's copy has only in-frame clones and leaves some out. Among some 10,000 clones listed, more than 65% were seen once. Sequencing was done on a sample of peripheral blood. These receptors came from a human donor with melanoma. Each CDR3 is given with its conserved first and last residue. Fields, in order: D gene, J gene, V gene, clone size, CDR3 protein, CDR3 DNA. D genes are given only for firm matches. Clone size, where shown, is once, few, many, or a class for clones that have expanded.

D gene: -
J gene: TRBJ1-2
V gene: TRBV6-5
clone size: few
CDR3 protein: CASSSQGMGNYGYTF
CDR3 DNA: TGTGCCAGCAGTTCGCAGGGTATGGGAAACTATGGCTACACCTTC

D gene: -
J gene: TRBJ1-2
V gene: TRBV11-2
clone size: -
CDR3 protein: CASSPPAGEGYGYTF
CDR3 DNA: TGTGCCAGCAGCCCCCCGGCAGGGGAAGGCTATGGCTACACCTTC

D gene: -
J gene: TRBJ2-3
V gene: TRBV7-2
clone size: -
CDR3 protein: CASSLLGTTDTQYF
CDR3 DNA: TGTGCCAGCAGCCTGCTAGGGACTACAGATACGCAGTATTTT

D gene: -
J gene: TRBJ2-2
V gene: TRBV9
clone size: -
CDR3 protein: CASSGTYRVTGELFF
CDR3 DNA: TGTGCCAGCAGCGGAACTTACAGGGTTACCGGGGAGCTGTTTTTT

D gene: TRBD1
J gene: TRBJ1-4
V gene: TRBV2
clone size: -
CDR3 protein: CAGGRQGTGEKLFF
CDR3 DNA: TGTGCCGGAGGCCGACAGGGCACAGGTGAAAAACTGTTTTTT

D gene: -
J gene: TRBJ2-1
V gene: TRBV19
clone size: -
CDR3 protein: CASSHPGSSYNEQFF
CDR3 DNA: TGTGCCAGTAGTCATCCGGGATCTTCCTACAATGAGCAGTTCTTC

D gene: TRBD1
J gene: TRBJ2-6
V gene: TRBV28
clone size: -
CDR3 protein: CASSGDRVINSGANVLTF
CDR3 DNA: TGTGCCAGCAGTGGGGACAGGGTGATTAACTCTGGGGCCAACGTCCTGACTTTC

D gene: TRBD1
J gene: TRBJ1-6
V gene: TRBV19
clone size: -
CDR3 protein: CASSIRQGGNSPLHF
CDR3 DNA: TGTGCCAGTAGTATCCGGCAGGGGGGTAATTCACCCCTCCACTTT

D gene: -
J gene: TRBJ2-5
V gene: TRBV5-1
clone size: many
CDR3 protein: CASSLAEETQYF
CDR3 DNA: TGCGCCAGCAGCTTGGCGGAAGAGACCCAGTACTTC

D gene: TRBD2
J gene: TRBJ2-5
V gene: TRBV19
clone size: -
CDR3 protein: CASGERGAETQYF
CDR3 DNA: TGTGCCAGTGGGGAGCGGGGGGCGGAGACCCAGTACTTC

D gene: -
J gene: TRBJ2-5
V gene: TRBV5-4
clone size: -
CDR3 protein: CAGRQGLGQETQYF
CDR3 DNA: TGTGCCGGTCGACAGGGACTGGGCCAAGAGACCCAGTACTTC

D gene: TRBD1
J gene: TRBJ1-1
V gene: TRBV7-8
clone size: once
CDR3 protein: CASSLFPSAGTGGADTEAFF
CDR3 DNA: TGTGCCAGCAGCTTATTTCCCTCCGCCGGGACAGGGGGCGCGGACACTGAAGCTTTCTTT

D gene: -
J gene: TRBJ2-4
V gene: TRBV18
clone size: -
CDR3 protein: CASSPPEQRAKNIQYF
CDR3 DNA: TGTGCCAGCTCACCACCCGAACAGCGAGCCAAAAACATTCAGTACTTC

D gene: -
J gene: TRBJ1-5
V gene: TRBV25-1
clone size: -
CDR3 protein: CASSELGDQPQHF
CDR3 DNA: TGTGCCAGCAGTGAACTTGGGGATCAGCCCCAGCATTTT

D gene: -
J gene: TRBJ2-2
V gene: TRBV28
clone size: -
CDR3 protein: CASSSPPGDTGELFF
CDR3 DNA: TGTGCCAGCAGTTCCCCCCCGGGCGACACCGGGGAGCTGTTTTTT

D gene: -
J gene: TRBJ1-1
V gene: TRBV5-1
clone size: -
CDR3 protein: CASRTGSGTEAFF
CDR3 DNA: TGCGCCAGCAGAACAGGGTCGGGCACTGAAGCTTTCTTT

D gene: TRBD1
J gene: TRBJ1-6
V gene: TRBV27
clone size: -
CDR3 protein: CASSTGSNSPLHF
CDR3 DNA: TGTGCCTCATCGACAGGGAGTAATTCACCCCTCCACTTT

D gene: TRBD1
J gene: TRBJ1-5
V gene: TRBV7-8
clone size: -
CDR3 protein: CASSLDRLGQSFSNQPQHF
CDR3 DNA: TGTGCCAGCAGCTTAGATCGCCTGGGACAGAGCTTTAGCAATCAGCCCCAGCATTTT

D gene: -
J gene: TRBJ1-1
V gene: TRBV5-6
clone size: -
CDR3 protein: CASSFSGARVAFF
CDR3 DNA: TGTGCCAGCAGCTTCTCAGGGGCGCGGGTGGCTTTCTTT

D gene: -
J gene: TRBJ1-5
V gene: TRBV6-5
clone size: few
CDR3 protein: CASRWGDGSNQPQHF
CDR3 DNA: TGTGCCAGCAGGTGGGGGGACGGCAGCAATCAGCCCCAGCATTTT

D gene: -
J gene: TRBJ2-2
V gene: TRBV30
clone size: -
CDR3 protein: CAWSPIEPGELFF
CDR3 DNA: TGTGCCTGGAGTCCAATCGAGCCCGGGGAGCTGTTTTTT

D gene: -
J gene: TRBJ2-3
V gene: TRBV27
clone size: -
CDR3 protein: CASSLVRRTARTDTQYF
CDR3 DNA: TGTGCCAGCAGTTTAGTCCGGAGGACGGCCCGCACAGATACGCAGTATTTT

D gene: -
J gene: TRBJ1-5
V gene: TRBV30
clone size: once
CDR3 protein: CAWSSADRGRNQPQHF
CDR3 DNA: TGTGCCTGGAGTAGCGCCGATAGGGGCCGGAATCAGCCCCAGCATTTT

D gene: -
J gene: TRBJ1-2
V gene: TRBV5-8
clone size: -
CDR3 protein: CASSYGGGYTF
CDR3 DNA: TGTGCCAGCAGCTATGGAGGTGGCTACACCTTC

D gene: -
J gene: TRBJ2-1
V gene: TRBV9
clone size: once
CDR3 protein: CASSPHRENEQFF
CDR3 DNA: TGTGCCAGCAGCCCCCACAGGGAAAATGAGCAGTTCTTC

D gene: -
J gene: TRBJ2-7
V gene: TRBV18
clone size: few
CDR3 protein: CASSRDGSYEQYF
CDR3 DNA: TGTGCCAGCTCACGGGACGGATCCTACGAGCAGTACTTC

D gene: TRBD2
J gene: TRBJ2-1
V gene: TRBV19
clone size: few
CDR3 protein: CASSLAGGYNEQFF
CDR3 DNA: TGTGCCAGTAGTTTAGCGGGGGGGTACAATGAGCAGTTCTTC

D gene: -
J gene: TRBJ2-1
V gene: TRBV7-6
clone size: -
CDR3 protein: CASSLGNEQFF
CDR3 DNA: TGTGCCAGCAGCTTAGGTAATGAGCAGTTCTTC

D gene: -
J gene: TRBJ1-1
V gene: TRBV9
clone size: -
CDR3 protein: CASSFEPRDTEAFF
CDR3 DNA: TGTGCCAGCAGCTTTGAACCGAGGGACACTGAAGCTTTCTTT

D gene: -
J gene: TRBJ1-1
V gene: TRBV5-5
clone size: -
CDR3 protein: CASSHAQGNTEAFF
CDR3 DNA: TGTGCCAGCAGCCACGCACAGGGCAACACTGAAGCTTTCTTT

D gene: -
J gene: TRBJ1-2
V gene: TRBV7-9
clone size: -
CDR3 protein: CASSLEVRTPTYGYTF
CDR3 DNA: TGTGCCAGCAGCTTAGAAGTGAGGACACCTACCTATGGCTACACCTTC

D gene: -
J gene: TRBJ1-2
V gene: TRBV5-8
clone size: -
CDR3 protein: CASSFQQGRNYGYTF
CDR3 DNA: TGTGCCAGCAGCTTTCAACAGGGTCGGAACTATGGCTACACCTTC

D gene: -
J gene: TRBJ2-1
V gene: TRBV7-9
clone size: -
CDR3 protein: CASSLVRWGGEQFF
CDR3 DNA: TGTGCCAGCAGCTTAGTACGGTGGGGCGGTGAGCAGTTCTTC

D gene: -
J gene: TRBJ1-2
V gene: TRBV28
clone size: -
CDR3 protein: CASTLPEGRKSYTF
CDR3 DNA: TGTGCCAGCACTCTCCCAGAGGGGCGGAAGTCCTACACCTTC

D gene: -
J gene: TRBJ1-5
V gene: TRBV28
clone size: -
CDR3 protein: CASSPRAGGDDQPQHF
CDR3 DNA: TGTGCCAGCAGTCCCCGGGCCGGGGGAGACGATCAGCCCCAGCATTTT

D gene: -
J gene: TRBJ1-5
V gene: TRBV29-1
clone size: few
CDR3 protein: CSVSGEPGQPQHF
CDR3 DNA: TGCAGCGTTTCCGGGGAACCCGGACAGCCCCAGCATTTT

D gene: -
J gene: TRBJ1-2
V gene: TRBV27
clone size: -
CDR3 protein: CATATPGGYTF
CDR3 DNA: TGTGCCACCGCTACCCCTGGGGGCTACACCTTC

D gene: TRBD2
J gene: TRBJ2-7
V gene: TRBV10-3
clone size: few
CDR3 protein: CAINEGLAAYEQYF
CDR3 DNA: TGTGCCATCAATGAGGGACTAGCAGCGTACGAGCAGTACTTC

D gene: TRBD2
J gene: TRBJ2-1
V gene: TRBV5-5
clone size: -
CDR3 protein: CASSFRDYLTYNEQFF
CDR3 DNA: TGTGCCAGCAGCTTCCGGGACTATCTAACCTACAATGAGCAGTTCTTC

D gene: -
J gene: TRBJ1-6
V gene: TRBV6-1
clone size: -
CDR3 protein: CASKSAGLHSPLHF
CDR3 DNA: TGTGCCAGCAAGTCAGCAGGGTTACATTCACCCCTCCACTTT

D gene: -
J gene: TRBJ2-7
V gene: TRBV5-8
clone size: -
CDR3 protein: CASSSGPTYEQYF
CDR3 DNA: TGTGCCAGCAGCTCGGGACCGACCTACGAGCAGTACTTC

D gene: -
J gene: TRBJ1-1
V gene: TRBV27
clone size: medium-sized
CDR3 protein: CASSLLPFYTEAFF
CDR3 DNA: TGTGCCAGCAGCTTACTCCCGTTTTATACTGAAGCTTTCTTT

D gene: TRBD1
J gene: TRBJ2-7
V gene: TRBV11-2
clone size: many
CDR3 protein: CASSLTGAEQYF
CDR3 DNA: TGTGCCAGCAGCCTCACAGGGGCCGAGCAGTACTTC

D gene: -
J gene: TRBJ2-1
V gene: TRBV18
clone size: -
CDR3 protein: CASSPQHPPSYNEQFF
CDR3 DNA: TGTGCCAGCTCACCCCAACACCCCCCCTCCTACAATGAGCAGTTCTTC

D gene: -
J gene: TRBJ1-6
V gene: TRBV13
clone size: medium-sized
CDR3 protein: CASSPRGSYNSPLHF
CDR3 DNA: TGTGCCAGCAGCCCCCGCGGCTCCTATAATTCACCCCTCCACTTT

D gene: TRBD2
J gene: TRBJ2-2
V gene: TRBV28
clone size: -
CDR3 protein: CASKVPAGGPDTGELFF
CDR3 DNA: TGTGCCAGCAAAGTTCCAGCGGGGGGGCCGGACACCGGGGAGCTGTTTTTT

D gene: -
J gene: TRBJ1-1
V gene: TRBV27
clone size: -
CDR3 protein: CASRRVTSFEAFF
CDR3 DNA: TGTGCCAGCAGGAGGGTAACATCCTTCGAAGCTTTCTTT

D gene: -
J gene: TRBJ2-7
V gene: TRBV25-1
clone size: -
CDR3 protein: CASSDGATEAQYF
CDR3 DNA: TGTGCCAGCAGTGACGGAGCTACGGAGGCGCAGTACTTC

D gene: -
J gene: TRBJ1-5
V gene: TRBV7-2
clone size: -
CDR3 protein: CASSLGGQLNQPQHF
CDR3 DNA: TGTGCCAGCAGCTTAGGAGGACAGCTCAATCAGCCCCAGCATTTT

D gene: -
J gene: TRBJ2-1
V gene: TRBV6-5
clone size: large
CDR3 protein: CASSYSTVSNEQFF
CDR3 DNA: TGTGCCAGCAGTTACTCGACTGTCTCTAATGAGCAGTTCTTC

D gene: -
J gene: TRBJ2-5
V gene: TRBV7-6
clone size: many
CDR3 protein: CASSRGRQETQYF
CDR3 DNA: TGTGCCAGCAGCAGGGGGAGACAAGAGACCCAGTACTTC

D gene: -
J gene: TRBJ2-1
V gene: TRBV5-1
clone size: -
CDR3 protein: CASSVQGIYNEQFF
CDR3 DNA: TGCGCCAGCAGCGTTCAGGGGATATACAATGAGCAGTTCTTC

D gene: -
J gene: TRBJ2-5
V gene: TRBV4-1
clone size: -
CDR3 protein: CASSQDLLGRLLGVETQYF
CDR3 DNA: TGCGCCAGCAGCCAAGATCTTTTGGGGCGTTTACTTGGAGTAGAGACCCAGTACTTC

D gene: -
J gene: TRBJ1-2
V gene: TRBV6-1
clone size: -
CDR3 protein: CASSEALREEEGYTF
CDR3 DNA: TGTGCCAGCAGTGAAGCGCTTCGGGAAGAAGAGGGCTACACCTTC

D gene: -
J gene: TRBJ1-1
V gene: TRBV11-2
clone size: once
CDR3 protein: CASSPRGFTEAFF
CDR3 DNA: TGTGCCAGCAGCCCGCGTGGGTTCACTGAAGCTTTCTTT

D gene: TRBD2
J gene: TRBJ2-2
V gene: TRBV6-1
clone size: once
CDR3 protein: CASTLAGGNTGELFF
CDR3 DNA: TGTGCCAGCACCCTAGCGGGGGGTAACACCGGGGAGCTGTTTTTT

D gene: TRBD1
J gene: TRBJ1-4
V gene: TRBV5-4
clone size: -
CDR3 protein: CASSLKGAEEKLFF
CDR3 DNA: TGTGCCAGCAGCTTGAAGGGGGCGGAGGAAAAACTGTTTTTT

D gene: TRBD1
J gene: TRBJ1-1
V gene: TRBV6-5
clone size: -
CDR3 protein: CASTSTGQGPEAFF
CDR3 DNA: TGTGCCAGCACATCGACAGGGCAGGGTCCTGAAGCTTTCTTT

D gene: TRBD1
J gene: TRBJ1-1
V gene: TRBV5-4
clone size: medium-sized
CDR3 protein: CASSLNTGGSTEAFF
CDR3 DNA: TGTGCCAGCAGCTTGAATACAGGGGGAAGTACTGAAGCTTTCTTT

D gene: -
J gene: TRBJ1-1
V gene: TRBV28
clone size: few
CDR3 protein: CASRTPDRGAEAFF
CDR3 DNA: TGTGCCAGCAGGACACCTGACCGGGGGGCTGAAGCTTTCTTT